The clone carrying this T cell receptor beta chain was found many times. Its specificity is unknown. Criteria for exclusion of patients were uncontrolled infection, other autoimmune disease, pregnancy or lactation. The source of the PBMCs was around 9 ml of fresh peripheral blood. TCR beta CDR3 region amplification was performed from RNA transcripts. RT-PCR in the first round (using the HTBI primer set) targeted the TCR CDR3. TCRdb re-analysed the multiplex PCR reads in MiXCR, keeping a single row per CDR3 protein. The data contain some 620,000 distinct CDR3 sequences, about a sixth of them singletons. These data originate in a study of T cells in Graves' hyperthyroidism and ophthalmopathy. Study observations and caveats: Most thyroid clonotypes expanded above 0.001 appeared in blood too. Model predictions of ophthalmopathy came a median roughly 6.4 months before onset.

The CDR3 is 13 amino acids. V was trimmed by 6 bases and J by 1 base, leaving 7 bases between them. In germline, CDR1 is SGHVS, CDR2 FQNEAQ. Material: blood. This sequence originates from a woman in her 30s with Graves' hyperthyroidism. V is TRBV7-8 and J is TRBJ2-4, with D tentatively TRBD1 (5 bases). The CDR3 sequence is CASSYRAKNIQYF. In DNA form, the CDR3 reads TGTGCCAGCAGTTACAGGGCCAAAAACATTCAGTACTTC.